This T cell receptor beta chain was found in a study of T cell repertoires in cytomegalovirus infection. The wider study: Public TCR beta signatures provided an indication of both CMV infection and a matching HLA type.

General observations from the study: CMV-specific HLA-C-restricted TCR beta clonotypes dominated the ex vivo response. Summed public TCR beta family frequency identified CMV carriers bearing the relevant HLA.

MiXCR, applied by TCRdb to the reads, yields one record per CDR3 protein. This table has fewer than 200,000 distinct CDR3 sequences, 13% to 15% appearing once. This CDR3 region has 16 residues. V was pared by 0 bases and J by 0 bases, with 8 bases between. Looked up from germline, CDR1 is SGHDN and CDR2 is FVKESK. This clonotype was found many times. Its antigen is unknown. The chain joins TRBV14 to TRBJ1-4; D is unclear. The clonotype was recovered from a human donor in good health (CMV status not recorded). Some clones in this sample may be carry-over from other donors' samples. What was sequenced was PBMCs. The CDR3 sequence: CASSQDPRSTNEKLFF. The CDR3 nucleotides are TGTGCCAGCAGCCAAGATCCGAGGTCAACTAATGAAAAACTGTTTTTT.